These T cell receptor beta chains were read from a single sample in a study of human T cells and chemical hapten exposure. TCRdb reprocessed the RACE reads via MiXCR and lists one record per CDR3 protein. The profile shows roughly 100,000 distinct CDR3 sequences, under 35% of them singletons. Sequences were derived from whole blood, sampled in connection with sensitization to the hapten diphenylcyclopropenone (DPC). These receptors came from a man aged 40-50 years with alopecia areata. Some clones in this sample may be carry-over from other donors' samples. The CDR3 runs from the conserved cysteine through the conserved F or W. Each record gives: J gene, V gene, D gene, clone size, CDR3 protein, CDR3 DNA. The D gene is left open where the match is weak. Some rows have no size entry. The others give once, few or many, or a class for an expanded clone.

TRBJ2-7 TRBV12-3/TRBV12-4 TRBD2 once CASRPSGTTYEQYF TGTGCCAGCCGTCCTAGCGGAACTACCTACGAGCAGTACTTC
TRBJ2-5 TRBV4-3 TRBD2 few CASSQAVAGGETQYF TGCGCCAGCAGCCAAGCGGTAGCGGGAGGTGAGACCCAGTACTTC
TRBJ1-4 TRBV18 NA NA CASSPSSGEKLFF TGTGCCAGCTCACCAAGCTCGGGTGAAAAACTGTTTTTT
TRBJ2-7 TRBV20-1 NA NA CSARDELAGLYEQYF TGCAGTGCTAGAGATGAGCTGGCGGGACTTTACGAGCAGTACTTC
TRBJ1-1 TRBV6-2/TRBV6-3 TRBD1 few CAICHRGVFTEAFF TGTGCCATTTGCCACAGGGGAGTGTTCACTGAAGCTTTCTTT
TRBJ2-4 TRBV29-1 NA medium-sized CSATMTVAKNIQYF TGCAGCGCGACCATGACAGTAGCCAAAAACATTCAGTACTTC
TRBJ1-4 TRBV30 NA NA CAWSVRGGKLFF TGTGCCTGGAGTGTGCGGGGGGGAAAACTGTTTTTT
TRBJ2-3 TRBV14 NA NA CASSQGDTQYF TGTGCCAGCAGCCAAGGAGATACGCAGTATTTT
TRBJ2-6 TRBV4-3 NA NA CASSQVSIPKANVLTF TGCGCCAGCAGCCAAGTTTCGATCCCTAAGGCCAACGTCCTGACTTTC
TRBJ2-5 TRBV12-3/TRBV12-4 TRBD1 once CASSTGQGAGETQYF TGTGCCAGCAGTACGGGACAGGGGGCCGGAGAGACCCAGTACTTC
TRBJ2-3 TRBV29-1 TRBD2 NA CSVQIGTRGTDTQYF TGCAGCGTCCAAATCGGGACTAGAGGCACAGATACGCAGTATTTT
TRBJ2-2 TRBV27 NA few CASRRTTGMVPNTGELFF TGTGCCAGCAGACGTACTACAGGGATGGTCCCGAACACCGGGGAGCTGTTTTTT
TRBJ1-1 TRBV30 NA NA CAWSGGVGADTEAFF TGTGCCTGGAGTGGCGGGGTAGGGGCGGACACTGAAGCTTTCTTT
TRBJ2-4 TRBV12-3/TRBV12-4 TRBD2 few CASSLRGAGGAKNIQYF TGTGCCAGCAGTTTGAGGGGAGCGGGAGGGGCCAAAAACATTCAGTACTTC
TRBJ1-1 TRBV3-1 NA NA CASSQDDWFRQDNTEAFF TGTGCCAGCAGCCAAGATGATTGGTTTCGACAGGACAACACTGAAGCTTTCTTT
TRBJ1-1 TRBV5-1 TRBD1 NA CASSPRQGANTEAFF TGCGCCAGCAGCCCAAGACAGGGGGCGAACACTGAAGCTTTCTTT
TRBJ2-7 TRBV11-1 NA NA CASSLAGRVEQYF TGTGCCAGCAGCTTAGCGGGAAGAGTCGAGCAGTACTTC
TRBJ2-3 TRBV12-3/TRBV12-4 NA NA CASSLGVRDTQYF TGTGCCAGCAGTTTAGGGGTGAGAGATACGCAGTATTTT
TRBJ1-5 TRBV7-9 TRBD1 NA CASSSPTATGSNQPQHF TGTGCCAGCAGCTCGCCGACGGCGACAGGGAGCAATCAGCCCCAGCATTTT
TRBJ1-2 TRBV12-3/TRBV12-4 TRBD1 NA CASSFQDRGLRGYTF TGTGCCAGCAGTTTTCAGGACAGGGGGCTCCGTGGCTACACCTTC
TRBJ2-3 TRBV6-2/TRBV6-3 NA many CASSYSSGSTDTQYF TGTGCCAGCAGTTACTCAAGCGGGAGCACAGATACGCAGTATTTT
TRBJ2-2 TRBV29-1 NA many CSVEARAGAGELFF TGCAGCGTTGAGGCCAGAGCCGGGGCCGGGGAGCTGTTTTTT
TRBJ2-7 TRBV6-2/TRBV6-3 NA few CASSYSVGTYEQYF TGTGCCAGCAGTTACTCTGTGGGAACCTACGAGCAGTACTTC
TRBJ2-1 TRBV20-1 TRBD1 NA CSAKLRGRIPNEQFF TGCAGTGCTAAACTCAGGGGGCGCATCCCCAATGAGCAGTTCTTC
TRBJ2-4 TRBV6-5 TRBD1 NA CASSYWTGTKNIQYF TGTGCCAGCAGTTACTGGACAGGGACCAAAAACATTCAGTACTTC
TRBJ2-1 TRBV6-5 TRBD1 NA CASSQGASLQFF TGTGCCAGCAGTCAGGGGGCTAGCCTTCAGTTCTTC
TRBJ1-1 TRBV10-3 TRBD1 NA CAIRARQGNGNTEAFF TGTGCCATCAGGGCAAGACAGGGCAACGGGAACACTGAAGCTTTCTTT
TRBJ1-2 TRBV6-5 TRBD1 NA CASSYRQGGGYTF TGTGCCAGCAGTTATCGGCAGGGGGGTGGCTACACCTTC
TRBJ1-2 TRBV12-3/TRBV12-4 NA NA CASSPRPASYGYTF TGTGCCAGCAGTCCCAGGCCAGCGTCCTATGGCTACACCTTC
TRBJ1-1 TRBV20-1 NA NA CSARATGSPFPNTEAFF TGCAGTGCTAGAGCAACAGGGTCCCCCTTCCCGAACACTGAAGCTTTCTTT
TRBJ1-3 TRBV28 NA few CASSRRRGSGNTIYF TGTGCCAGCAGTCGCCGCCGGGGCTCTGGAAACACCATATATTTT
TRBJ2-7 TRBV10-3 TRBD2 NA CAISPGLASYEQYF TGTGCCATCAGCCCGGGACTAGCTAGCTACGAGCAGTACTTC
TRBJ2-3 TRBV6-2/TRBV6-3 TRBD2 NA CASSYGTSLTDTQYF TGTGCCAGCAGTTACGGGACTAGCTTGACAGATACGCAGTATTTT
TRBJ2-1 TRBV29-1 TRBD1 NA CSVEGTGGHEQFF TGCAGCGTTGAGGGGACAGGGGGCCATGAGCAGTTCTTC
TRBJ1-2 TRBV6-5 NA NA CASSYSIRGVPHSYGYTF TGTGCCAGCAGTTACTCGATCCGCGGGGTTCCCCATTCCTATGGCTACACCTTC